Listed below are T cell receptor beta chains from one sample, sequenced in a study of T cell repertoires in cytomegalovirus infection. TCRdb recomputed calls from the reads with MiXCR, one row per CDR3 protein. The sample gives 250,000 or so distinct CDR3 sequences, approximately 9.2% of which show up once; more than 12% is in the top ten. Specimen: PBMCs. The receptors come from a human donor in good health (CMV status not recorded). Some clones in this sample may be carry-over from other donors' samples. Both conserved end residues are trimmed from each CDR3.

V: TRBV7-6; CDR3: ASSSGWATGTDTQY
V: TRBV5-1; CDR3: ASKGTGSTEAF
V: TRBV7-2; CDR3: ASSLDAGTNTEAF
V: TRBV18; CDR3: ASSPPGLAGGTETQY
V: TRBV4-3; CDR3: ASSQDPSWGSGSPLH
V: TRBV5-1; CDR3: ASSGTGGMNTEAF
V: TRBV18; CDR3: ASSALDRGKTEAF
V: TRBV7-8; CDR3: ASSSMSWDTEAF
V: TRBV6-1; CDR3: ASSYMTVGRYEQY
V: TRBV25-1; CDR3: ASSDVMMADGYT
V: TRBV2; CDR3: ASSGYLKENEQY
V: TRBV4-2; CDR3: ASSQDLGQGPDTQY
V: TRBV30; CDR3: AWSGQYGRSQY
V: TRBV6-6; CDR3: ASSPKSSGLRDQPQH
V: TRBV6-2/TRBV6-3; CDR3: ASRQGWDTEAF
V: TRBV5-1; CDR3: ASSLVKGSDTQY
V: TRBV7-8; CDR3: ASSSGQHTGELF
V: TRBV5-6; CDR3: ASSLVQGRGTEAF
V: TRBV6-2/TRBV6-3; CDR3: ASSSQREGEAF
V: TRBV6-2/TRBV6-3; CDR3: ASSRGYEQY
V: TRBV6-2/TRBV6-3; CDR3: ASSYRRAPGNQPQH
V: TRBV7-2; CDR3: ASSRPGGVWTLH
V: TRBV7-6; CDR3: ASSVGQGNYEQY
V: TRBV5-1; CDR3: ASKIPPDRGEQY
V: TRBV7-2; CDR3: ASSDPGGYNYGYT
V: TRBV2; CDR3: ASSTGTGATNTEAF
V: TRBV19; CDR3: ASSRKRNTEAF
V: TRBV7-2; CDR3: ASSLSAPNEQF
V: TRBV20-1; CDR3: SGMGRRGLGEQY
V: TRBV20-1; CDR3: STHGGGEQY
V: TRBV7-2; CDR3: ASSLDQRDYNEQF
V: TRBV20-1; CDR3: SASPPTSGTSTDTQY
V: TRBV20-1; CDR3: SARDRDTQY
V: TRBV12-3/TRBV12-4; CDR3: ASLLLADNEQF
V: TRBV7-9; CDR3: ASSLEAGEAF
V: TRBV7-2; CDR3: ASRLRGGAHGYT
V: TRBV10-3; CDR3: AISDRLAGGYEQY
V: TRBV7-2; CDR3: ASSLAIPDRGGTEAF
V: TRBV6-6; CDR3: ASSYDGFQPQH
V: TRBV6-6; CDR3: ASSYAARTAEAF
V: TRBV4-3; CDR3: ASSQAFDRGSNYGYT
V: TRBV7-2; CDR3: ASSPGTGVREY
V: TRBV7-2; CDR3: ASSYLRGLSHEQY
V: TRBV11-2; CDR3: ASSSGTYSYEQY